The present T cell receptor beta chain was sequenced within a study of OX40 agonist ivuxolimab in advanced cancers. For the study at large: Each patient was given ivuxolimab into a vein every 2 weeks, at 0.01 to 10 mg/kg.

TCRdb's copy holds only in-frame clones and misses some; the assay was immunoSEQ multiplex PCR. The sample shows more than 25,000 clones, around 74% of them seen only once. The CDR3 spans 13 residues. The germline V gene encodes CDR1 SGHDT and CDR2 YYEEEE. Trimming removed 4 bases from V and 6 bases from J, with 13 bases in between. Study-level findings and limits: Low levels of normalized T-cell clonal expansion also appeared in some nonresponders.

About this clone: The antigen is not known.

Material: CD4+ or CD8+ T cells sorted from blood, obtained in a trial of the OX40 agonist ivuxolimab. This chain connects TRBV5-6 to TRBJ1-2; weak D call: TRBD1 (5 bases). The TCR sequence derives from an adult with an advanced solid tumor such as melanoma, head and neck, liver or kidney cancer. CDR3 nucleotide sequence: TGTGCCAGCAGCCGGTCGGGGGTCCATGGCTACACCTTC. It yields the protein CASSRSGVHGYTF.